Presented here are 4 T cell receptor beta chains from one specimen sequenced in a study of CXCR3-negative and CXCR3-positive naive CD8 T cells. Study-wide findings and caveats: More hydrophobic TRB CDR3s were found in CXCR3-positive naive cells than in CXCR3-negative naive cells.

The antigens for these receptors are not known. Libraries were UMI-labeled 5' RACE TRB cDNA. One entry per CDR3 protein, without DNA, is what TCRdb gives after re-calling the 5' RACE reads. The sample totals about 84,000 distinct CDR3 sequences. The sequenced sample consisted of naive CXCR3+ CD8+ T cells from blood. Subset indicated: CD45RO-CCR7+CD27+CD95- naive CD8+ T cells expressing CXCR3 (TNR3+). The receptor set was obtained from a human donor in good health. Some clones in this sample may be carry-over from other donors' samples.

The chain employs TRBV20-1 and TRBJ1-2; there is no DNA to check the TCRdb D call of TRBD1. The germline V gene has CDR1 DFQATT and CDR2 SNEGSKA (reference sequence). The length of the CDR3 is 12 residues. CDR3 sequence: CSAGTGSYGYTF.

The chain links TRBV4-3 to TRBJ2-1; no DNA is available, so the TRBD2 call from TCRdb remains unchecked. Germline V CDR1 and CDR2: LGHNA, YSLEER. This CDR3 has 15 amino acids. CDR3 in amino acids: CASSPLAGGYNGQFF.

The gene calls are TRBV28 and TRBJ2-4; TCRdb outputs TRBD1, but without DNA this stays unchecked. The germline gives CDR1 MDHEN, CDR2 SYDVKM. The CDR3 contains 15 residues. The chain's CDR3 is CASSFTGGTKNIQYF.

The chain is built from TRBV23-1 and TRBJ2-5. TRBV23-1 is noted as an ORF with a role that remains uncertain. This CDR3 is 13 amino acids long. CDR3 sequence: CASSHLVRETQYF.